Sequencing of this TCR beta chain was carried out in a study of cytomegalovirus exposure and HLA in healthy donors. Regarding the study as a whole: Presence/absence comparisons presumed near-even sequencing depth among donors. A list of approximately 160 TCR beta chains associated with cytomegalovirus was given.

A remark on this clone: No antigen is known for it.

The study ran its PCR with 60 Vbeta and 13 Jbeta primers. The data were produced by immunoSEQ multiplex PCR, yet TCRdb's version contains in-frame clones alone and is incomplete. The table records about 200,000 clones, over 60% of them present only once. The sample taken for sequencing was PBMCs. The clonotype was recovered from a man aged 35-49 years in good health and CMV-seronegative.

The chain's CDR3 is CASSLGGGYTEAFF. The CDR3 DNA reads TGTGCCAGCAGCTTGGGCGGGGGATACACTGAAGCTTTCTTT. V usage is TRBV5-6 and J usage is TRBJ1-1; a possible D gene is TRBD1 (5 bases). Trimming took off 0 bases at V and 3 bases at J, with 9 bases between the two ends. CDR3 size: 14 residues. Germline V gene sequence: CDR1 SGHDT, CDR2 YYEEEE.